What follows are 15 T cell receptor beta chains derived from one specimen sequenced in a study of cytomegalovirus exposure and HLA in healthy donors. 60 Vbeta and 13 Jbeta primers were used in PCR. Profiling relied on immunoSEQ multiplex PCR, and the TCRdb table lists in-frame clones only, not all of them. The sample lists some 150,000 clones; nearly 80% were seen once. Sequencing used PBMCs. The receptors were sampled from a man aged 18-30 years in good health and CMV-seropositive.

This clone was seen a handful of times. J is TRBJ1-1 and V is TRBV4-3, with 7 bases fitting TRBD1. With 8 bases clipped from V and 1 base from J, the junction kept 10 bases outside the gene matches. The germline V gene encodes CDR1 LGHNA and CDR2 YSLEER. The CDR3 has 15 amino acids. The CDR3 sequence: CASSGHGTENTEAFF. The CDR3 DNA follows: TGCGCCAGCTCTGGACACGGGACAGAGAACACTGAAGCTTTCTTT.

This clone was seen a handful of times. The genes are TRBV5-1 and TRBJ2-7; 8 bases map to TRBD1. Trimming removed 4 bases from V and 3 bases from J; junction bases left unmatched: 9. The CDR3 sequence is 15 residues long. CDR1 and CDR2 (germline): SGHRS, YFSETQ. In nucleotides, the CDR3 is TGCGCCAGCAGCCCAGATACCGACAGGGGCTACGAGCAGTACTTC. Amino acid sequence: CASSPDTDRGYEQYF. The variable domain in full, with the rest retrieved from reference TRBV5-1 and TRBJ2-7, is KAGVTQTPRYLIKTRGQQVTLSCSPISGHRSVSWYQQTPGQGLQFLFEYFSETQRNKGNFPGRFSGRQFSNSRSEMNVSTLELGDSALYLCASSPDTDRGYEQYFGPGTRLTVT.

The chain combines TRBV4-1 with TRBJ1-3, with D tentatively TRBD1 (6 bases). Between the trimmed V and J ends, which lost 3 bases and 0 bases, there was a span of 12 bases. There are 16 residues in the CDR3. Per germline, CDR1 MGHRA and CDR2 YSYEKL. The CDR3 DNA reads TGCGCCAGCAGCCAGTTACCGGACAGCTCTGGAAACACCATATATTTT. Its protein product is CASSQLPDSSGNTIYF.

This rearrangement joins TRBV4-2 to TRBJ2-3, with D perhaps matching TRBD2 (5 bases). The germline CDR1 and CDR2 sequences are LGHNA and YNFKEQ. This CDR3 spans 15 amino acids. The V end was cut by 10 bases, the J end by 0 bases, with 17 bases between. CDR3 nucleotides: TGTGCCACGACCCATAGCGTGGGTAGCACAGATACGCAGTATTTT. It codes for CATTHSVGSTDTQYF.

This clone turned up a few times. The chain recombines TRBV5-4 with TRBJ2-2; 9 nucleotides match TRBD2. This CDR3 region has 17 residues. V shed 1 base, J shed 2 bases, and the junction held 6 bases outside the gene matches. The germline V gene encodes CDR1 SGHNT and CDR2 YYREEE (reference sequence). CDR3 nucleotide sequence: TGTGCCAGCAGCTTGCCGACTAGCGGCTTAAACACCGGGGAGCTGTTTTTT. Translating it yields CASSLPTSGLNTGELFF.

The V call is TRBV7-9, the J call TRBJ2-1, with D maybe TRBD2 (5 bases). This CDR3 spans 14 amino acids. V lost 3 bases, J lost 9 bases, and 15 bases lay in between. Germline CDR1 is SEHNR and CDR2 is FQNEAQ (reference sequence). CDR3 region: CASSFSMASFEQFF. The CDR3 DNA is TGTGCCAGCAGCTTTTCAATGGCTAGCTTTGAGCAGTTCTTC.

The J gene is TRBJ1-4, the V gene TRBV9, with 7 bases aligning to TRBD1. J was trimmed by 0 bases and V by 3 bases; bases with no gene match: 8. The CDR3 has 17 amino acids. In germline, CDR1 is SGDLS, CDR2 YYNGEE. CDR3 amino acids: CASSGGDREATNEKLFF. For the CDR3, the DNA is TGTGCCAGCAGCGGTGGCGACAGGGAAGCAACTAATGAAAAACTGTTTTTT.

This chain connects TRBV29-1 to TRBJ2-3; 16 bases map to TRBD2. The CDR3 loop spans 16 amino acids. V lost 7 bases to trimming and J lost 6 bases; unmatched junction nucleotides: 10. Germline values: CDR1 SQVTM, CDR2 ANQGSEA. DNA for the CDR3: TGCAGCGAGCAGGGGGTGGGACTAGCGGGGGGGGATACGCAGTATTTT. Translated: CSEQGVGLAGGDTQYF.

The V and J genes are TRBV9 and TRBJ2-3; D is possibly TRBD1 (7 bases). V was trimmed by 4 bases and J by 2 bases, leaving 14 bases between them. In germline, CDR1 is SGDLS, CDR2 YYNGEE. The CDR3 runs 15 residues. The CDR3 DNA sequence: TGTGCCAGCAGCAAGGAGGGGACAGCCACAGATACGCAGTATTTT. Protein product: CASSKEGTATDTQYF.

The chain is built from TRBV10-3 and TRBJ1-6, with TRBD1 matching 7 bases. V shed 3 bases, J shed 4 bases, and the junction held 6 bases outside the gene matches. This CDR3 comprises 16 residues. The germline V gene has CDR1 ENHRY and CDR2 SYGVKD. The CDR3, as DNA: TGTGCCATCAGTGAAGGGCAGGGGGGTTATAATTCACCCCTCCACTTT. It translates to CAISEGQGGYNSPLHF.

The J gene is TRBJ1-1, the V gene TRBV5-1; a possible D gene is TRBD1 (5 bases). The germline CDR1 and CDR2 sequences are SGHRS and YFSETQ. Trimming took off 4 bases at V and 4 bases at J, with 14 bases between the two ends. The CDR3 sequence is 14 residues long. CDR3: CASSPLGAVTEAFF. The CDR3 region has the DNA TGCGCCAGCAGCCCCCTTGGGGCGGTCACTGAAGCTTTCTTT.

The chain has TRBV5-6 and TRBJ2-3; D is uncertain. The germline V gene has CDR1 SGHDT and CDR2 YYEEEE. The CDR3 contains 17 residues. Deletions cut 1 base from V and 2 bases from J, with 17 bases between. CDR3 nucleotide sequence: TGTGCCAGCAGCTTGTTTCGTGCCAGAGGCTACACAGATACGCAGTATTTT. Protein: CASSLFRARGYTDTQYF.

This chain uses TRBV19 with TRBJ1-1; D remains unclear. The V gene's germline CDR1 is LNHDA and CDR2 SQIVND (reference sequence). The CDR3 spans 15 residues. The V gene lost 6 bases and the J gene lost 0 bases, with 14 bases spanning the gap. The DNA for the CDR3 is TGTGCCAGTAGGGTCCAACTAAGCATGAACACTGAAGCTTTCTTT. Amino acid sequence: CASRVQLSMNTEAFF.

The chain employs TRBV11-2 and TRBJ2-5; TRBD1 matches at 8 bases. CDR1 is SGHAT, CDR2 FQNNGV, per germline. CDR3 length equals 17 residues. Unmatched junction bases numbered 12, after V lost 1 base and J lost 5 bases. CDR3 in DNA: TGTGCCAGCAGCTTAGGACCCCAGGGGGCTCTTGGGGAGACCCAGTACTTC. Its translation: CASSLGPQGALGETQYF.

This clone was recorded once. The gene calls are TRBV4-3 and TRBJ2-7; D not resolved. Looked up from germline, CDR1 is LGHNA and CDR2 is YSLEER. Trimming cost V 1 base and J 4 bases, with 8 bases left between them. The CDR3 consists of 13 residues. CDR3 nucleotide sequence: TGCGCCAGCAGCCAAGCGGGTTCGTACGAGCAGTACTTC. Protein: CASSQAGSYEQYF.